These T cell receptor beta chains were read from a single sample in a study of blood T cells in healthy people across ages. TCRdb used MiXCR to reprocess the 5' RACE reads, holding one entry per CDR3 protein. The sample lists over a million distinct CDR3 sequences; 40% to 45% were seen once. Sequenced material: blood. These receptors were collected from a woman aged 55-69 years in good health. Each CDR3 is given with its conserved first and last residue. The D gene is left open where the match is weak. Clone size is not always given. Where it is, it says once, few, many or a class for expanded clones.

>.|TRBV20-1|TRBJ2-5|.
TGCAGTGCTAGATTACCCTCATTCGGCGAGACCCAGTACTTC
CSARLPSFGETQYF
>many|TRBV29-1|TRBJ2-1|TRBD2
TGCAGCGTTGACCTCACTAGCGTAAACAATGAGCAGTTCTTC
CSVDLTSVNNEQFF
>.|TRBV5-1|TRBJ2-5|TRBD1
TGCGCCAGCAGCTTTGGCCCCCGGGACAGGGTGGGAGAGACCCAGTACTTC
CASSFGPRDRVGETQYF
>.|TRBV28|TRBJ1-5|.
TGTGCCAGCAGTCCCTGGACTGGAAATCAGCCCCAGCATTTT
CASSPWTGNQPQHF
>.|TRBV9|TRBJ2-7|TRBD2
TGTGCCAGCAGCGTAGATGGTAGCGGGACCGAGCAGTACTTC
CASSVDGSGTEQYF
>few|TRBV11-2|TRBJ2-3|.
TGTGCCAGCAGCTTATTGCGTGGTGCAGATACGCAGTATTTT
CASSLLRGADTQYF
>few|TRBV28|TRBJ2-1|.
TGTGCCAGCAGTTTATCCTTCAGTCAGGCTGAGCAGTTCTTC
CASSLSFSQAEQFF
>few|TRBV20-1|TRBJ1-5|.
TGCAGTGCTAGAGGGATGAGGGGCAATCAGCCCCAGCATTTT
CSARGMRGNQPQHF
>once|TRBV20-1|TRBJ2-7|.
TGCAGTGCTAGAAATAGCGGAGGCCCCTACGAGCAGTACTTC
CSARNSGGPYEQYF
>few|TRBV27|TRBJ2-7|.
TGTGCCAGCAGTTTCTTCTCGACAGGAACCTACGAGCAGTACTTC
CASSFFSTGTYEQYF
>few|TRBV4-2|TRBJ2-7|TRBD1
TGTGCCAGCAGCTCCTCCGACAGGGCCTACGAGCAGTACTTC
CASSSSDRAYEQYF
>.|TRBV20-1|TRBJ2-3|TRBD1
TGCAGTGCTAGAAAAGGGGGCAGCACAGATACGCAGTATTTT
CSARKGGSTDTQYF
>.|TRBV27|TRBJ2-3|.
TGTGCCAGCAGTTTAAGCCAGGGGGGTGGGACAGATACGCAGTATTTT
CASSLSQGGGTDTQYF
>.|TRBV27|TRBJ1-5|TRBD1
TGTGCCAGCAGTGTCCGCCGGACAGGGGATCAGCCCCAGCATTTT
CASSVRRTGDQPQHF
>.|TRBV4-1|TRBJ2-7|TRBD2
TGCGCCAGCAGCCTCTCAGGACTAGCGGACTACGAGCAGTACTTC
CASSLSGLADYEQYF
>.|TRBV11-2|TRBJ2-3|.
TGTGCCAGCAGCTTAGTTGCCCAAGACAGATCCACAGATACGCAGTATTTT
CASSLVAQDRSTDTQYF
>.|TRBV6-2/TRBV6-3|TRBJ2-1|TRBD2
TGTGCCAGCACCCCCGGGACTAGCGGGAGGGCCGGGTCCTACAATGAGCAGTTCTTC
CASTPGTSGRAGSYNEQFF
>.|TRBV20-1|TRBJ2-7|.
TGCAGTGCTAGTACGTTCGGAGGGCCTCACGAGCAGTACTTC
CSASTFGGPHEQYF
>.|TRBV28|TRBJ1-1|.
TGTGCCAGCAGTCTCTGGGGGGGAACTGGGAACACTGAAGCTTTCTTT
CASSLWGGTGNTEAFF
>.|TRBV5-1|TRBJ2-1|TRBD2
TGCGCCAGCAGCTTGGAACCCAGCGGGGGCTCCTACAATGAGCAGTTCTTC
CASSLEPSGGSYNEQFF
>.|TRBV9|TRBJ2-1|TRBD2
TGTGCCAGCAGTTATAGACTAGCGGGAGCGGACAATGAGCAGTTCTTC
CASSYRLAGADNEQFF
>few|TRBV9|TRBJ2-1|TRBD2
TGTGCCAGCAGCTCCCCCCTTCAGCGAGTAGCGGGATACAATGAGCAGTTCTTC
CASSSPLQRVAGYNEQFF
>few|TRBV7-9|TRBJ2-3|.
TGTGCCAGCAGCTCCACGACCGGAGATACGCAGTATTTT
CASSSTTGDTQYF
>.|TRBV25-1|TRBJ1-6|.
TGTGCCAGCAAGGCGGGTGTTGGCTCACCCCTCCACTTT
CASKAGVGSPLHF
>.|TRBV20-1|TRBJ2-1|TRBD2
TGCAGCTCTAGCGGGAGAGGAAGTGAGCAGTTCTTC
CSSSGRGSEQFF